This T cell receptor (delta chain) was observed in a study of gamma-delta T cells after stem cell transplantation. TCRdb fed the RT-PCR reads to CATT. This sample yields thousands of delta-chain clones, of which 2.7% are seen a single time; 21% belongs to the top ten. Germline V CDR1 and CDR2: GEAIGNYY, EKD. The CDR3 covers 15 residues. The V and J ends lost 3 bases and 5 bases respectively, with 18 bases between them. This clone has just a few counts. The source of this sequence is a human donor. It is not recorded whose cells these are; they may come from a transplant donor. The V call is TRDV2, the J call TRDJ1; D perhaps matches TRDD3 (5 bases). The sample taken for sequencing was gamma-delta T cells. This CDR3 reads CACDSTGAKMDKLIF. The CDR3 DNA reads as TGTGCCTGTGACTCAACGGGGGCGAAAATGGATAAACTCATCTTT.